This entry lists 15 T cell receptor beta chains sequenced from one sample in a study of tumor-infiltrating lymphocytes in localized non-small cell lung cancer. Profiled with immunoSEQ multiplex PCR; TCRdb holds only in-frame clones, not every one. The table records some 10,000 clones, roughly four fifths of them present only once. The sequencing sample was made of uninvolved lung tissue not adjacent to the tumor. These receptors came from a human donor with non-small cell lung cancer.

This clone appeared a single time. The chain couples TRBV10-3 to TRBJ2-7; weak D call: TRBD2 (6 bases). The germline V gene has CDR1 ENHRY and CDR2 SYGVKD. Trimming stripped 0 bases from V and 1 base from J, with 16 bases between. CDR3 length equals 17 residues. CDR3 in amino acids: CAISESVFRGKSYEQYF. In DNA form, the CDR3 reads TGTGCCATCAGTGAGTCAGTTTTTCGGGGGAAGTCCTACGAGCAGTACTTC.

This chain uses TRBV7-2 with TRBJ2-6; TRBD1 aligns across 7 bases. V dropped 3 bases and J dropped 2; count of bases not matched to a gene: 7. The CDR3 contains 17 residues. Germline V CDR1 and CDR2: SGHTA, FQGNSA. The CDR3 DNA follows: TGTGCCAGCAGCTTGGGACAGAACCCCGCTGGGGCCAACGTCCTGACTTTC. Its protein product is CASSLGQNPAGANVLTF.

V and J are TRBV7-9 and TRBJ2-5; 8 bases match TRBD2. Losses at the gene ends were 5 bases for V and 8 bases for J; bases not matched to a gene: 13. This CDR3 is built from 15 residues. From germline, CDR1 is SEHNR and CDR2 FQNEAQ (reference sequence). CDR3 bases: TGTGCCAGCAGCCTCGGGACTAGGAGGGCCGAAACCCAGTACTTC. It specifies CASSLGTRRAETQYF.

The V gene is TRBV9, the J gene TRBJ2-5; perhaps TRBD2 as D (5 bases). Germline V lookup: CDR1 SGDLS, CDR2 YYNGEE. This CDR3 is 15 amino acids long. V lost 2 bases, J lost 5 bases, and 16 bases lay in between. In DNA, the CDR3 is TGTGCCAGCAGCGTCGAGCGAGAGGGTGGGGAGACCCAGTACTTC. Its protein is CASSVEREGGETQYF.

V gene TRBV11-1 combines with J gene TRBJ1-6, with unresolved D. The germline V gene has CDR1 SGHAT and CDR2 FQDESV (reference sequence). The CDR3 totals 11 residues. V was pared by 8 bases and J by 7 bases, with 6 bases between. CDR3 protein: CASSGNSPLHF. The CDR3 DNA is TGTGCCAGCTCAGGCAATTCACCCCTCCACTTT.

V usage is TRBV4-3 and J usage is TRBJ2-3; 8 nucleotides align to TRBD2. This CDR3 is 16 amino acids long. Losses at the gene ends were 4 bases for V and 4 bases for J; bases not matched to a gene: 10. Germline CDR1 reads LGHNA; CDR2 reads YSLEER. The CDR3 bases are TGCGCCAGCAGCCTTCTGAGTACTAGCGGAGCAGATACGCAGTATTTT. As protein: CASSLLSTSGADTQYF.

This clone was recorded only once. The rearrangement uses TRBV25-1 and TRBJ2-3, with 9 positions matching TRBD1. CDR1 MGHDK and CDR2 SYGVNS come from the germline V gene. V dropped 6 bases and J dropped 4; count of bases not matched to a gene: 8. The CDR3 totals 15 residues. The DNA of the CDR3 is TGTGCCAGCAGACCAGACAGGGGGGAGGCAGATACGCAGTATTTT. Encoded protein: CASRPDRGEADTQYF.

A few counts support this clone. The CDR3 here is CASRTQRSSSEAFF. Here the CDR3 DNA reads TGTGCCAGCCGAACCCAGAGGTCCTCCTCTGAAGCTTTCTTT. The V and J genes are TRBV6-6 and TRBJ1-1; D unclear. With 8 bases removed from V and 6 bases from J, the gap between germline ends came to 19 bases. CDR3 length: 14 amino acids. CDR1 is MNHNY, CDR2 SVGAGI, per germline (reference sequence).

Only a few counts were recorded for this clone. This sequence joins TRBV4-2 and TRBJ2-1; tentative D call: TRBD2 (6 bases). The ends were cut back, 1 base at V and 10 bases at J, with 14 bases in the middle. The germline CDR1 and CDR2 sequences are LGHNA and YNFKEQ. CDR3 size: 14 residues. The CDR3 DNA reads as TGTGCCAGCAGCCAAGGGGCGCGGGACCGCGAGCAGTTCTTC. This codes for CASSQGARDREQFF.

The rearrangement uses TRBV5-1 and TRBJ2-1; the match to TRBD1 covers 9 bases. The CDR3 spans 17 residues. Germline CDR1 reads SGHRS; CDR2 reads YFSETQ. The trim removed 5 bases at V and 6 bases at J, leaving 15 bases unmatched. The CDR3 here is CASSSWAVGTGFNEQFF. The CDR3 DNA follows: TGCGCCAGCAGTTCATGGGCGGTTGGGACAGGGTTCAATGAGCAGTTCTTC.

By share, this clone ranks as medium-sized. The chain joins TRBV27 to TRBJ2-4, with TRBD2 as a possible D gene (6 bases). Germline values: CDR1 MNHEY, CDR2 SMNVEV (reference sequence). There are 14 residues in the CDR3. Deletions cut 4 bases from V and 5 bases from J, with 12 bases between. This chain's CDR3 is CASSSRLGENIQYF. The CDR3 DNA reads TGTGCCAGCAGTTCCCGACTAGGCGAAAACATTCAGTACTTC.

This chain links TRBV10-1 with TRBJ1-2; D is undetermined. The CDR3 is 13 residues long. The germline CDR1 and CDR2 sequences are WNHNN and SYGVQD (reference sequence). V dropped 6 bases and J dropped 2 bases, with 10 bases sitting between them. The CDR3 nucleotides read TGCGCCAGCAGCCCGGGAACGAACTATGGCTACACCTTC. Translation: CASSPGTNYGYTF.

V is TRBV9 and J is TRBJ1-5; the D is unclear. Germline V gene lookup returns CDR1 SGDLS and CDR2 YYNGEE. V lost 3 bases to trimming and J lost 3 bases, with 13 bases between them. The CDR3 is 15 amino acids. This CDR3 is CASSADDGYNQPQHF. In DNA form, the CDR3 reads TGTGCCAGCAGCGCCGACGACGGCTACAATCAGCCCCAGCATTTT. The complete variable domain, with remaining parts taken from reference TRBV9 and TRBJ1-5, reads DSGVTQTPKHLITATGQRVTLRCSPRSGDLSVYWYQQSLDQGLQFLIQYYNGEERAKGNILERFSAQQFPDLHSELNLSSLELGDSALYFCASSADDGYNQPQHFGDGTRLSIL.

Only a few counts were recorded for this clone. V and J are TRBV7-8 and TRBJ1-6; D is perhaps TRBD1 (5 bases). The ends were cut back, 2 bases at V and 6 bases at J, with 17 bases in the middle. In germline, CDR1 is SGHVS, CDR2 FQNEAQ. This CDR3 comprises 17 residues. CDR3 in amino acids: CASSLRGRSIFNSPLHF. DNA of the CDR3: TGTGCCAGCAGCTTAAGGGGCCGTTCAATTTTTAATTCACCCCTCCACTTT.

This chain links TRBV7-9 with TRBJ1-3, with TRBD1 matching 7 bases. V trimming: 4 bases; J trimming: 7 bases; junction bases outside the gene matches: 7. The CDR3 is 14 amino acids. The germline CDR1 and CDR2 sequences are SEHNR and FQNEAQ (reference sequence). CDR3 DNA: TGTGCCAGCAGCTCCTCGACAGGGTGGAACACCATATATTTT. Translation gives CASSSSTGWNTIYF.